The 32 T cell receptor beta chains presented below share a single source sample, sequenced in a study of blood T cell repertoires in COVID-19. Profiling relied on immunoSEQ multiplex PCR, and the TCRdb table lists in-frame clones only, not all of them. The sample has roughly 97,000 clones, 90% seen once. Sequences were obtained from peripheral blood. These receptors came from a man aged 60-69 years with acute or convalescent COVID-19.

This clone is a singleton in its sample. The chain joins TRBV5-1 to TRBJ1-1; possibly TRBD1 for D (6 bases). CDR1 is SGHRS, CDR2 YFSETQ, per germline. The CDR3 spans 15 residues. V was clipped by 4 bases and J by 10 bases, with 23 bases between them. The CDR3 reads CASSTFRQGLTGAFF. The DNA for the CDR3 is TGCGCCAGCAGCACCTTCCGGCAGGGGCTAACGGGAGCTTTCTTT.

This clone was counted a single time. The chain has TRBV5-1 and TRBJ1-2; 7 bases are shared with TRBD1. J gave up 5 bases and V 0 bases, and 10 bases lay outside the gene matches. Germline V gene lookup returns CDR1 SGHRS and CDR2 YFSETQ. This CDR3 has 16 amino acids. The CDR3 sequence: CASSLAAGTERYGYTF. The CDR3 DNA reads TGCGCCAGCAGCTTGGCCGCCGGGACAGAGAGATATGGCTACACCTTC.

The rearrangement uses TRBV12-5 and TRBJ1-3, with D perhaps matching TRBD1 (6 bases). The CDR3 covers 17 residues. Germline V gene data show CDR1 as LGHNT and CDR2 as FRNRAP. With 1 base removed from V and 2 bases from J, the gap between germline ends came to 15 bases. CDR3 in amino acids: CASGLAFKTGTGNTIYF. CDR3 coding DNA: TGTGCTAGTGGTTTGGCTTTTAAAACAGGGACTGGAAACACCATATATTTT. Variable domain in full (rest from reference TRBV12-5 and TRBJ1-3): DARVTQTPRHKVTEMGQEVTMRCQPILGHNTVFWYRQTMMQGLELLAYFRNRAPLDDSGMPKDRFSAEMPDATLATLKIQPSEPRDSAVYFCASGLAFKTGTGNTIYFGEGSWLTVV.

The V and J genes are TRBV2 and TRBJ2-3, with D possibly being TRBD1 (5 bases). There are 15 residues in the CDR3. CDR1 SNHLY and CDR2 FYNNEI come from the germline V gene. The V end lost 7 bases, the J end lost 1 base, and 15 bases lay between the germline ends. The CDR3 sequence: CASMALGRGTDTQYF. CDR3 in DNA: TGTGCCAGCATGGCTTTGGGCAGGGGCACAGATACGCAGTATTTT.

The J gene is TRBJ1-5, the V gene TRBV11-2, with no clear D. The V gene's germline CDR1 is SGHAT and CDR2 FQNNGV. This CDR3 comprises 13 residues. V lost 5 bases to trimming and J lost 4 bases, with 9 bases between them. CDR3 residues: CASSPYSNQPQHF. As DNA, the CDR3 is TGTGCCAGCAGCCCCTACAGTAATCAGCCCCAGCATTTT.

The rearrangement joins TRBV7-2 to TRBJ1-6, with a possible D match to TRBD1 (5 bases). Germline loops: CDR1 SGHTA, CDR2 FQGNSA. The CDR3 is 17 residues long. Trimming pared 0 bases from V and 8 bases from J, leaving 17 bases between. DNA of the CDR3: TGTGCCAGCAGCTTAGCCCCACGCAGGGCTACCGATTCACCCCTCCACTTT. Its protein product is CASSLAPRRATDSPLHF. Full variable domain (outside the CDR3, taken from reference TRBV7-2 and TRBJ1-6): GAGVSQSPSNKVTEKGKDVELRCDPISGHTALYWYRQSLGQGLEFLIYFQGNSAPDKSGLPSDRFSAERTGGSVSTLTIQRTQQEDSAVYLCASSLAPRRATDSPLHFGNGTRLTVT.

The V and J genes are TRBV19 and TRBJ2-1; 7 bases match TRBD2. Trimming removed 1 base from V and 3 bases from J; junction bases left unmatched: 6. The CDR3 length is 16 residues. CDR1 LNHDA and CDR2 SQIVND come from the germline V gene (reference sequence). The CDR3 here is CASSIGGRANYNEQFF. The CDR3 DNA is TGTGCCAGTAGTATAGGAGGGAGGGCTAACTACAATGAGCAGTTCTTC. Filled out from reference TRBV19 and TRBJ2-1, the complete variable domain reads DGGITQSPKYLFRKEGQNVTLSCEQNLNHDAMYWYRQDPGQGLRLIYYSQIVNDFQKGDIAEGYSVSREKKESFPLTVTSAQKNPTAFYLCASSIGGRANYNEQFFGPGTRLTVL.

About this clone: Distinct nucleotide sequences in the sample also encode this CDR3. This chain joins TRBV11-2 and TRBJ1-2; D gene uncertain. The CDR3 length is 12 residues. V dropped 2 bases and J dropped 4 bases, with 5 bases sitting between them. Germline lookup yields CDR1 SGHAT and CDR2 FQNNGV. The CDR3 nucleotides read TGTGCCAGCAGCTTAAACAGCTATGGCTACACCTTC. It codes for CASSLNSYGYTF.

This clone showed up just a few times. This sequence joins TRBV7-9 and TRBJ1-1; D remains ambiguous. This CDR3 comprises 11 residues. Trimming cost V 4 bases and J 9 bases, with 9 bases left between them. Germline assignment: CDR1 SEHNR and CDR2 FQNEAQ (reference sequence). CDR3 in amino acids: CASSSTHKAFF. Here the CDR3 DNA reads TGTGCCAGCAGCTCCACTCATAAAGCTTTCTTT.

The rearrangement uses TRBV7-2 and TRBJ1-6, with D tentatively TRBD1 (5 bases). This CDR3 comprises 15 residues. Looked up from germline, CDR1 is SGHTA and CDR2 is FQGNSA. The V end was cut by 4 bases, the J end by 8 bases, with 15 bases between. The CDR3, as DNA: TGTGCCAGCAGCTCGTACGGGGGGGTAGATTCACCCCTCCACTTT. The encoded protein is CASSSYGGVDSPLHF.

The chain links TRBV7-2 to TRBJ2-2; TRBD2 aligns across 14 bases. There are 15 residues in the CDR3. Germline V CDR1 and CDR2: SGHTA, FQGNSA. Trimming cost V 3 bases and J 7 bases; bases outside gene matches: 1. CDR3 nucleotides: TGTGCCAGCAGCTTGGGACTAGCGGGGGTCGGGGAGCTGTTTTTT. This sequence encodes CASSLGLAGVGELFF.

The chain uses TRBV3-1 (or the pseudogene TRBV3-2) and TRBJ2-7; 7 bases match TRBD1. The CDR3 is 15 amino acids. V was clipped by 4 bases and J by 0 bases; unmatched bases: 6. CDR1 and CDR2 (germline): LGHDT, YNNKEL (reference sequence). In nucleotides, the CDR3 is TGTGCCAGCAGCCCTGGGACAGCCGTCTCCTACGAGCAGTACTTC. This translates into CASSPGTAVSYEQYF.

The CDR3, as DNA: TGTGCCAGCAGTTTATGGGACAGGGACAATCAGCCCCAGCATTTT. It yields the protein CASSLWDRDNQPQHF. This sequence joins TRBV28 and TRBJ1-5, with 8 bases fitting TRBD1. The V segment lost 0 bases and the J segment 3 bases; nucleotides outside the gene matches: 1. The CDR3 covers 15 residues. Germline V lookup: CDR1 MDHEN, CDR2 SYDVKM.

The chain joins TRBV7-9 to TRBJ2-6, with D perhaps matching TRBD1 (5 bases). Germline V gene lookup returns CDR1 SEHNR and CDR2 FQNEAQ (reference sequence). The V gene lost 10 bases and the J gene lost 4 bases, with 14 bases spanning the gap. This CDR3 has 14 residues. The CDR3 here is CATGEGAGANVLTF. CDR3 bases: TGTGCCACCGGAGAAGGGGCCGGGGCCAACGTCCTGACTTTC.

V usage is TRBV10-3 and J usage is TRBJ1-1; maybe TRBD1 (5 bases). This CDR3 contains 15 residues. V was shortened by 8 bases and J by 6 bases, with 22 bases between the two germline ends. Germline CDR1 and CDR2: ENHRY and SYGVKD. CDR3 protein: CAIGNMRGSYPEAFF. Here the CDR3 DNA reads TGTGCCATCGGTAATATGCGGGGGAGCTACCCTGAAGCTTTCTTT.

The rearrangement joins TRBV30 to TRBJ1-2, with TRBD1 as a possible D gene (6 bases). CDR3 length: 13 amino acids. Germline CDR1 reads GTSNPN; CDR2 reads SVGIG (reference sequence). V was cut by 5 bases and J by 4 bases, with 14 bases left in between. The CDR3, as DNA: TGTGCCTGGGGCCGGGACACCGTCTATGGCTACACCTTC. It yields the protein CAWGRDTVYGYTF. The variable domain in full, with the rest retrieved from reference TRBV30 and TRBJ1-2, is SQTIHQWPATLVQPVGSPLSLECTVEGTSNPNLYWYRQAAGRGLQLLFYSVGIGQISSEVPQNLSASRPQDRQFILSSKKLLLSDSGFYLCAWGRDTVYGYTFGSGTRLTVV.

This sequence joins TRBV3-1 (or the pseudogene TRBV3-2) and TRBJ2-1; D remains ambiguous. Trimming shortened V by 4 bases and J by 4 bases, and 14 bases separated the two germline ends. Germline assignment: CDR1 LGHDT and CDR2 YNNKEL (reference sequence). The CDR3 runs 15 residues. In DNA form, the CDR3 reads TGTGCCAGCAGCCTTAGACCAGGAACTTACAATGAGCAGTTCTTC. Translating it yields CASSLRPGTYNEQFF.

This chain links TRBV6-5 with TRBJ1-1; 8 nucleotides match TRBD1. This CDR3 region has 13 residues. The germline CDR1 and CDR2 sequences are MNHEY and SVGAGI. V gave up 6 bases and J gave up 4 bases; unmatched junction bases: 4. CDR3 protein: CASSLQGGTEAFF. DNA for the CDR3: TGTGCCAGCAGCCTACAGGGGGGCACTGAAGCTTTCTTT.

The V call is TRBV6-5, the J call TRBJ1-5; no clear D. The V end lost 6 bases, the J end lost 2 bases, and 11 bases lay between the germline ends. CDR3 length equals 14 residues. CDR1 and CDR2 from the germline V gene are MNHEY and SVGAGI. In DNA form, the CDR3 reads TGTGCCAGCAGCACCCGATCGGGCAATCAGCCCCAGCATTTT. It is translated as CASSTRSGNQPQHF.

The V call is TRBV2, the J call TRBJ2-2, with 9 bases fitting TRBD1. This CDR3 region has 13 residues. Trimming took 6 bases from V and 7 from J; bases not matched to a gene: 3. In germline, CDR1 is SNHLY, CDR2 FYNNEI. The CDR3 DNA reads TGTGCCAGCAGGGGACAGGGTATCGGGGAGCTGTTTTTT. Protein product: CASRGQGIGELFF. Supplemented by reference TRBV2 and TRBJ2-2, the full variable domain reads EPEVTQTPSHQVTQMGQEVILRCVPISNHLYFYWYRQILGQKVEFLVSFYNNEISEKSEIFDDQFSVERPDGSNFTLKIRSTKLEDSAMYFCASRGQGIGELFFGEGSRLTVL.

The V gene is TRBV7-8, the J gene TRBJ1-4, with 10 bases that match TRBD1. CDR1 and CDR2 from the germline V gene are SGHVS and FQNEAQ. V trimming: 5 bases; J trimming: 6 bases; junction bases outside the gene matches: 9. This CDR3 spans 16 amino acids. CDR3 DNA: TGTGCCAGCAGCCCCCCCCTGACAGGGGGCCATGAAAAACTGTTTTTT. It yields the protein CASSPPLTGGHEKLFF.

The chain uses TRBV6-5 and TRBJ1-1; D is uncertain. The V end was cut by 7 bases, the J end by 0 bases, with 9 bases between. Germline V lookup: CDR1 MNHEY, CDR2 SVGAGI. This CDR3 comprises 13 residues. In nucleotides, the CDR3 is TGTGCCAGCAATACGGTTATGAACACTGAAGCTTTCTTT. Its translation: CASNTVMNTEAFF.

The chain joins TRBV4-1 to TRBJ2-2; TRBD2 matches 16 bases. V lost 4 bases and J lost 4; bases outside the gene matches: 9. This CDR3 is built from 19 residues. In germline, CDR1 is MGHRA, CDR2 YSYEKL. This CDR3 reads CASSPDLGLAGGPTGELFF. CDR3 nucleotide sequence: TGCGCCAGCAGCCCTGACCTGGGACTAGCGGGGGGGCCCACCGGGGAGCTGTTTTTT.

The CDR3 nucleotides read TGTGCCAGCAGCCTGGATGGGCCCAGGCAGGTCTCCTTCAATCAGCCCCAGCATTTT. Translation gives CASSLDGPRQVSFNQPQHF. The chain links TRBV4-2 to TRBJ1-5, with D unresolved. Germline lookup yields CDR1 LGHNA and CDR2 YNFKEQ. The ends were cut back, 4 bases at V and 3 bases at J, with 25 bases in the middle. This CDR3 is built from 19 residues.

This chain joins TRBV6-6 and TRBJ1-4, with TRBD1 as a possible D gene (6 bases). CDR1 and CDR2 from the germline V gene are MNHNY and SVGAGI (reference sequence). The CDR3 is made up of 16 amino acids. Trimming pared 4 bases from V and 2 bases from J, leaving 14 bases between. This chain's CDR3 is CASSSHREGTNEKLFF. The CDR3 DNA reads TGTGCCAGCAGTTCCCACAGGGAGGGGACTAATGAAAAACTGTTTTTT.

This chain links TRBV6-4 with TRBJ1-5; 7 bases agree with TRBD1. The germline V gene has CDR1 MRHNA and CDR2 SNTAGT. J lost 6 bases, V lost 4 bases, and 3 bases had no gene match. CDR3 size: 13 residues. This CDR3 is CASSADRAQPQHF. CDR3 in DNA: TGTGCCAGCAGTGCTGACAGGGCTCAGCCCCAGCATTTT.

The chain uses TRBV6-1 and TRBJ2-7; 7 positions match TRBD1. V lost 2 bases, J lost 1 base, and 8 bases stayed unmatched. CDR1 and CDR2 (germline): MNHNS, SASEGT. The CDR3 is 16 residues long. CDR3 loop: CASSERIGGLSYEQYV. The CDR3 nucleotides read TGTGCCAGCAGTGAAAGGATAGGGGGCTTATCCTACGAGCAGTACGTC.

This clone appeared once. The V call is TRBV19, the J call TRBJ1-5, with TRBD1 matching 9 bases. The germline gives CDR1 LNHDA, CDR2 SQIVND (reference sequence). The CDR3 is 15 amino acids. With 6 bases clipped from V and 0 bases from J, the junction kept 3 bases outside the gene matches. CDR3: CASRGQGFSNQPQHF. In nucleotides, the CDR3 is TGTGCCAGTAGAGGACAGGGGTTTAGCAATCAGCCCCAGCATTTT. Full variable domain (outside the CDR3, taken from reference TRBV19 and TRBJ1-5): DGGITQSPKYLFRKEGQNVTLSCEQNLNHDAMYWYRQDPGQGLRLIYYSQIVNDFQKGDIAEGYSVSREKKESFPLTVTSAQKNPTAFYLCASRGQGFSNQPQHFGDGTRLSIL.

This chain joins TRBV6-1 and TRBJ1-2; 7 bases fit TRBD1. The CDR3 runs 14 residues. CDR1 is MNHNS, CDR2 SASEGT, per germline. The V segment lost 3 bases and the J segment 6 bases; nucleotides outside the gene matches: 7. In DNA, the CDR3 is TGTGCCAGCAGTGACCCCTGGGACAGCGATGGCTACACCTTC. It codes for CASSDPWDSDGYTF.

The V gene is TRBV5-6, the J gene TRBJ1-5; 9 nucleotides line up with TRBD1. V gave up 3 bases and J gave up 3 bases; unmatched junction bases: 4. Germline loops: CDR1 SGHDT, CDR2 YYEEEE. The CDR3 covers 15 residues. The CDR3 reads CASSSGQGYNQPQHF. In DNA, the CDR3 is TGTGCCAGCAGCTCGGGACAGGGCTACAATCAGCCCCAGCATTTT.

The chain combines TRBV3-1 (or the pseudogene TRBV3-2) with TRBJ1-1; no clear D gene. The CDR3 covers 13 residues. Germline V gene data show CDR1 as LGHDT and CDR2 as YNNKEL (reference sequence). The V end was cut by 4 bases, the J end by 5 bases, with 11 bases between. This chain's CDR3 is CASSLLEETEAFF. For the CDR3, the DNA is TGTGCCAGCAGCCTACTCGAGGAGACTGAAGCTTTCTTT.

This sequence joins TRBV12-3 or TRBV12-4 and TRBJ2-2, with D perhaps matching TRBD1 (5 bases). The V gene lost 6 bases and the J gene lost 4 bases, with 6 bases spanning the gap. The CDR3 is made up of 12 amino acids. The CDR3 here is CASSQGTGELFF. CDR3 nucleotide sequence: TGTGCCAGCAGCCAGGGCACCGGGGAGCTGTTTTTT.